This T cell receptor (beta chain) is drawn from a study of blood T cell repertoires in COVID-19. Study details: Material from acute and convalescent COVID-19 was sourced from the United States, Italy and Spain. Nucleic acid was either cDNA or gDNA, and it came from T cells, B-cell-depleted T cells, or PBMCs.

Source study methods: Estimation of nucleated cell counts was performed using reference gene primer amplification. The protocol was immunoSEQ multiplex PCR, while the TCRdb copy is restricted to in-frame clones and leaves out a portion. The DNA was the basis for D and trimming; V, J and clone size are from that table. This table holds tens of thousands of clones, approximately 87% found once. The specimen was peripheral blood. The clonotype originates from a human donor with active COVID-19. The donor label of this sample is uncertain.

CDR3 region: CASSGSDPTYEQYF. The CDR3 DNA reads as TGTGCCAGCAGCGGTTCAGATCCCACCTACGAGCAGTACTTC. This chain connects TRBV5-4 to TRBJ2-7; no firm D call. V was shortened by 4 bases and J by 2 bases, with 13 bases between the two germline ends. This CDR3 has 14 amino acids. Germline lookup yields CDR1 SGHNT and CDR2 YYREEE (reference sequence).